Listed below are T cell receptor beta chains from one sample, sequenced in a study of blood T cell repertoires in COVID-19. Measured with immunoSEQ multiplex PCR; TCRdb has only the in-frame clones, and not every one. The table lists 150,000 to 200,000 clones, approximately 80% of them singletons. Input material: PBMCs or T cells enriched from blood (not recorded which). The source is a woman aged 60-70 years who had recovered from COVID-19. Each CDR3 is given with its conserved first and last residue. Fields, in order: J gene, V gene, CDR3 protein.

TRBJ2-7 | TRBV11-2 | CASSLVGTGPIRDF
TRBJ1-2 | TRBV7-8 | CASSLGQGPYGYTF
TRBJ1-5 | TRBV7-8 | CASSLMRFTGAQPQHF
TRBJ2-1 | TRBV5-1 | CASSLGLLTYNEQFF
TRBJ2-5 | TRBV5-1 | CASSLQGSETQYF
TRBJ1-6 | TRBV19 | CASSIGATDSPLHF
TRBJ1-2 | TRBV20-1 | CSASKGKDRIANYGYTF
TRBJ2-1 | TRBV28 | CASSPLAGPYNEQFF
TRBJ2-7 | TRBV5-1 | CASSPSGNTYEQYF
TRBJ2-2 | TRBV6-5 | CASRAGTGPGGELFF
TRBJ2-5 | TRBV19 | CASSPRGGTQYF
TRBJ1-5 | TRBV19 | CASSSEGFSNQPQHF
TRBJ2-7 | TRBV5-6 | CASSLLKQGGNEQYF
TRBJ1-1 | TRBV6-2/TRBV6-3 | CASSQRPGVSEAFF
TRBJ2-5 | TRBV2 | CASELGGRGGETQYF
TRBJ2-6 | TRBV5-1 | CASSSTGGGSGANVLTF
TRBJ1-2 | TRBV3-1/TRBV3-2 | CASSQTGTGKDGYTF
TRBJ1-6 | TRBV30 | CAWSRGRGNSPLHF
TRBJ2-5 | TRBV5-4 | CASSSTSGGSSGTQYF
TRBJ1-5 | TRBV27 | CASSSTPPATFYSNQPQHF
TRBJ1-6 | TRBV5-4 | CASSFYSGIDSPLHF
TRBJ1-6 | TRBV27 | CASSPGGLSPLHF
TRBJ1-5 | TRBV19 | CASSDQTGGWQPQHF
TRBJ1-5 | TRBV19 | CASRKDRGEAQPQHF
TRBJ1-2 | TRBV3-1/TRBV3-2 | CASSPLSQATYGYTF
TRBJ2-3 | TRBV19 | CANCGGSTDTQYF
TRBJ1-3 | TRBV20-1 | CSASIQGSGNTIYF
TRBJ1-1 | TRBV2 | CASMPDRLTEAFF
TRBJ1-1 | TRBV10-2 | CASRAGQLNTEAFF
TRBJ2-5 | TRBV7-3 | CASSRGGTAQETQYF
TRBJ1-3 | TRBV18 | CASSLQGTSGNTIYF
TRBJ1-1 | TRBV6-6 | CASSGDTKPEAFF
TRBJ1-4 | TRBV28 | CASRSPDSQMYEKLFF
TRBJ1-2 | TRBV3-1/TRBV3-2 | CASSQDSFRGGGFYGYTF
TRBJ1-6 | TRBV29-1 | CSVADRANSPLHF
TRBJ2-7 | TRBV7-8 | CASSLVAPGESSYEQYF
TRBJ1-6 | TRBV7-6 | CASGPGGSERNSPLHF
TRBJ1-2 | TRBV7-2 | CASSLDSGYGYTF
TRBJ1-1 | TRBV11-2 | CASSLRENTEAFF
TRBJ1-6 | TRBV28 | CASSFIQGREPLHF
TRBJ1-3 | TRBV9 | CASSVASSGNTIYF
TRBJ1-1 | TRBV30 | CAWSVSGVNTEAFF
TRBJ1-1 | TRBV7-3 | CASSLLPGTEAFF
TRBJ1-1 | TRBV5-6 | CASSSGISDTEAFF